What follows are 8 T cell receptor beta chains derived from one specimen sequenced in a study of cytomegalovirus exposure and HLA in healthy donors. PCR amplification relied on 60 Vbeta primers (plus 13 Jbeta primers). Only in-frame clones appear in the TCRdb table, and some are missing; sequencing was by immunoSEQ multiplex PCR. The table lists under 200,000 clones, over 9.5% of them singletons. The sequenced sample consisted of PBMCs. These TCRs come from a man aged 50-59 years in good health and CMV-seropositive.

This clone was counted between two and nine times. Here the CDR3 reads CASSTRGAGNSPLHF. In DNA form, the CDR3 reads TGCGCCAGCAGCACCCGGGGGGCCGGGAATTCACCCCTCCACTTT. The chain uses TRBV5-1 and TRBJ1-6, with D possibly TRBD1 on 6 matching bases. V was pared by 4 bases and J by 7 bases, with 15 bases between. Per the germline V gene, CDR1 is SGHRS and CDR2 is YFSETQ. The CDR3 is 15 residues long. The whole variable domain, filled in from reference TRBV5-1 and TRBJ1-6, reads KAGVTQTPRYLIKTRGQQVTLSCSPISGHRSVSWYQQTPGQGLQFLFEYFSETQRNKGNFPGRFSGRQFSNSRSEMNVSTLELGDSALYLCASSTRGAGNSPLHFGNGTRLTVT.

The gene calls are TRBV7-2 and TRBJ1-2, with D hard to call. Trimming pared 1 base from V and 0 bases from J, leaving 9 bases between. Germline V gives CDR1 SGHTA, CDR2 FQGNSA. The CDR3 extends over 15 amino acids. CDR3 nucleotides: TGTGCCAGCAGCTTAGTGGCAGATCCTAACTATGGCTACACCTTC. Its translation: CASSLVADPNYGYTF. The whole variable domain, filled in from reference TRBV7-2 and TRBJ1-2, reads GAGVSQSPSNKVTEKGKDVELRCDPISGHTALYWYRQSLGQGLEFLIYFQGNSAPDKSGLPSDRFSAERTGGSVSTLTIQRTQQEDSAVYLCASSLVADPNYGYTFGSGTRLTVV.

The chain employs TRBV6-5 and TRBJ1-2, with D perhaps TRBD1 (6 bases). Trimming took off 2 bases at V and 7 bases at J, with 11 bases between the two ends. CDR3 size: 13 residues. Germline CDR1 reads MNHEY; CDR2 reads SVGAGI. The CDR3 loop reads CASSYPGALGYTF. In nucleotides, the CDR3 is TGTGCCAGCAGTTACCCAGGGGCACTTGGCTACACCTTC.

A few counts support this clone. This sequence joins TRBV5-1 and TRBJ2-7; a possible D gene is TRBD1 (5 bases). V was pared by 0 bases and J by 0 bases, with 10 bases between. Germline-derived CDR1 and CDR2 are SGHRS and YFSETQ. The CDR3 sequence is 15 residues long. The CDR3 sequence is CASSLGQFTSYEQYF. Written as DNA, the CDR3 is TGCGCCAGCAGCTTGGGACAGTTTACCTCCTACGAGCAGTACTTC. Together with reference TRBV5-1 and TRBJ2-7, the CDR3 gives the full variable domain: KAGVTQTPRYLIKTRGQQVTLSCSPISGHRSVSWYQQTPGQGLQFLFEYFSETQRNKGNFPGRFSGRQFSNSRSEMNVSTLELGDSALYLCASSLGQFTSYEQYFGPGTRLTVT.

The chain recombines TRBV19 with TRBJ1-6; 7 positions agree with TRBD1. The CDR3 covers 15 residues. Germline trimming cut 3 bases from V and 5 bases from J; bases unmatched to any gene: 4. Germline CDR1 reads LNHDA; CDR2 reads SQIVND (reference sequence). CDR3 bases: TGTGCCAGTAGTATCGGACAGGTTGATAATTCACCCCTCCACTTT. It translates to CASSIGQVDNSPLHF.

The gene calls are TRBV9 and TRBJ2-5, with 7 bases identical to TRBD2. V lost 2 bases, J lost 2 bases, and 9 bases stayed unmatched. Germline CDR1 SGDLS, CDR2 YYNGEE. The CDR3 runs 16 residues. CDR3 sequence reads: CASSVSSSGGQETQYF. The DNA for the CDR3 is TGTGCCAGCAGCGTGAGTTCGTCGGGGGGTCAAGAGACCCAGTACTTC.

This chain links TRBV11-2 with TRBJ2-7; perhaps TRBD2 as D (6 bases). This CDR3 spans 15 amino acids. The V and J ends lost 2 bases and 3 bases respectively, with 14 bases between them. CDR1 and CDR2 (germline): SGHAT, FQNNGV. The CDR3, as DNA: TGTGCCAGCAGCTTAATGGCGGGAATGGGCTACGAGCAGTACGTC. Amino acids: CASSLMAGMGYEQYV.

This clone was counted only a few times. V gene TRBV4-2 combines with J gene TRBJ1-3, with TRBD1 as a possible D gene (5 bases). Trimming pared 4 bases from V and 2 bases from J, leaving 12 bases between. CDR3 size: 15 residues. Germline CDR1 reads LGHNA; CDR2 reads YNFKEQ. The CDR3 DNA reads as TGTGCCAGCAGCCCGGCCCAGGGAACTGGAAACACCATATATTTT. This gives the protein CASSPAQGTGNTIYF.